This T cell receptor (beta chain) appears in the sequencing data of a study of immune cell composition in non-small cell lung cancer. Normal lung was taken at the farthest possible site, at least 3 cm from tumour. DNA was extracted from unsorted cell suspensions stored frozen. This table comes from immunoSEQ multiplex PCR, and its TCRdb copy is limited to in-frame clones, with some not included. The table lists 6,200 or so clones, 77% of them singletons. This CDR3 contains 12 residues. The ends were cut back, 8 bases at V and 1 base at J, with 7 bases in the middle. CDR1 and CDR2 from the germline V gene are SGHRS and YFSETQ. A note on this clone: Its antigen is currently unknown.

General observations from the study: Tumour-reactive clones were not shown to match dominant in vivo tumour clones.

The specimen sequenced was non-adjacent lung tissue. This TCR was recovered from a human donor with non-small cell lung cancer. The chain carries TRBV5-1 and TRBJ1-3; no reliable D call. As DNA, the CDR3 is TGCGCCAGTAGAGGTTCTGGAAACACCATATATTTT. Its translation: CASRGSGNTIYF.